The source of this T cell receptor beta chain is a study of response to subunit inactivated influenza vaccine. TCRdb itself ran the RT-PCR reads through MiXCR, one entry per CDR3 protein. Seen here are some 800,000 distinct CDR3 sequences, less than 25% observed once, and the top ten hold roughly a tenth. This clonotype has more than one count but fewer than ten. Its antigen remains unidentified. Points from the study as a whole: Authors suggested few new T cells are recruited by each seasonal influenza vaccination.

Germline V gene lookup returns CDR1 LGHNA and CDR2 YNFKEQ. V dropped 4 bases and J dropped 2 bases, with 14 bases sitting between them. The CDR3 is 16 amino acids. The TCR originated in a man between 45 and 60 years old who received an inactivated influenza vaccine. V usage is TRBV4-2 and J usage is TRBJ2-2; the D is unclear. Sequences were derived from PBMCs from blood, sampled 4 to 6 days after vaccination. CDR3 bases: TGTGCCAGCAGCCGCCAACTGACACTTAACACCGGGGAGCTGTTTTTT. Translation: CASSRQLTLNTGELFF.